A selection of T cell receptor beta chains follows, all from one sample in a study of shared clonotypes between healthy human individuals. Here immunoSEQ multiplex PCR was the method, and the copy in TCRdb shows in-frame clones only, minus some. The sample contains approximately 590,000 clones, around 95% of which appear only once. The source material was naive CD8+ T cells sorted from blood. All receptors derive from a woman aged 25 to 39 in good health. Each CDR3 is given without its conserved first and last residue. The order of the fields is D gene, V gene, CDR3 protein. The D gene is left open where the match is weak.

>TRBD1|TRBV23-1
ASSHSDRGDCNQPQH
>TRBD2|TRBV7-9
ASSPGLAGGNTGELF
>TRBD2|TRBV4-1
ASSQLSGSLRNEQF
>TRBD2|TRBV29-1
SARPLALVYNEQF
>NA|TRBV9
ASSVVGIGGELF
>NA|TRBV5-6
ASSRPYRSPSYEQY
>TRBD1|TRBV9
ASSPRRGEGEAF
>TRBD2|TRBV4-1
ASSPGSGRDEQF
>NA|TRBV19
ATQTGLEGYT
>NA|TRBV25-1
ASSEGSNQPQH
>NA|TRBV19
ASSFRGSDEQF
>TRBD2|TRBV27
ASSPTSGSYVFDNEQF
>TRBD2|TRBV9
ASSSKPSGGTYEQY
>NA|TRBV9
ASSVGGPYEQY
>NA|TRBV6-5
ASSPTRAYEQY
>NA|TRBV19
ASSIGGSNQPQH
>TRBD2|TRBV27
ASTTGGHEQY
>TRBD2|TRBV27
ASSRVLAGGRYEQY
>TRBD1|TRBV11-2
ASDMGTGNYNEQF
>TRBD1|TRBV6-5
ASRLKGAEGYT
>TRBD1|TRBV14
ASSPTGGFIEETQY
>TRBD1|TRBV5-1
ASSEDRVYYEQY
>NA|TRBV10-2
ASSPHSRTEAF
>TRBD1|TRBV13
ASSSDRVGGYT
>TRBD2|TRBV5-6
ASSTDLSGGGV
>NA|TRBV9
ASSVGGSRGDEQF
>NA|TRBV10-1
ASMAHDAGEQY
>TRBD1|TRBV7-2
ASSALWGQGAGEQY
>NA|TRBV19
ASSIPPGYSNQPQH
>TRBD2|TRBV4-2
ASSQDLRAGGNETQY
>NA|TRBV28
ASSFAQVRYT
>TRBD1|TRBV13
ASSGRQGTYEQY
>NA|TRBV29-1
SVVSGTYYSSYEQY
>TRBD2|TRBV5-1
ASSKERSGLAGGATDTQY